These T cell receptor beta chains were read from a single sample in a study of quantifying T cell responses using KT2 cells. MiXCR, applied by TCRdb to the UMI-ligation and nested PCR reads, yields one record per CDR3 protein. The sample has under 35,000 distinct CDR3 sequences; roughly 8% are singletons. The source material was PBMCs spiked with cells of the T cell clone KT2. These TCRs come from a human donor. Each CDR3 is given with its conserved first and last residue. The D gene is left open where the match is weak. Some rows mark clone size as missing; the rest say once, few, many or name a class of expanded clone.

cdr3_nt: TGTGCCAGCAGCCAATATGGCTCACCCCTCCACTTT
cdr3_aa: CASSQYGSPLHF
d_call: NA
j_call: TRBJ1-6
clone_size: many
v_call: TRBV14

cdr3_nt: TGTGCCAGCAGCTTGGACAGGGCGAACACTGAAGCTTTCTTT
cdr3_aa: CASSLDRANTEAFF
d_call: NA
j_call: TRBJ1-1
clone_size: many
v_call: TRBV5-4

cdr3_nt: TGCAGTGCTAGGGATGGGTGGGGCAATCAGCCCCAGCATTTT
cdr3_aa: CSARDGWGNQPQHF
d_call: NA
j_call: TRBJ1-5
clone_size: many
v_call: TRBV20-1

cdr3_nt: TGTGCCACCAGTGACTTTCAGGGGGATGAAGGCTACACCTTC
cdr3_aa: CATSDFQGDEGYTF
d_call: TRBD1
j_call: TRBJ1-2
clone_size: NA
v_call: TRBV24-1

cdr3_nt: TGTGCCACCTCTAGCGGGGGGGCTAAGGATACGCAGTATTTT
cdr3_aa: CATSSGGAKDTQYF
d_call: TRBD2
j_call: TRBJ2-3
clone_size: few
v_call: TRBV24-1

cdr3_nt: TGCAGCGTGCAGACAGGGGGAATCGGCTACGAGCAGTACTTC
cdr3_aa: CSVQTGGIGYEQYF
d_call: TRBD1
j_call: TRBJ2-7
clone_size: many
v_call: TRBV29-1

cdr3_nt: TGTGCCAGCAGCGTAGGAGACACTGAAGCTTTCTTT
cdr3_aa: CASSVGDTEAFF
d_call: NA
j_call: TRBJ1-1
clone_size: many
v_call: TRBV9

cdr3_nt: TGTGCCAGTAGTATAGGATCTGGGGGACAGGGGAACACCGGGGAGCTGTTTTTT
cdr3_aa: CASSIGSGGQGNTGELFF
d_call: TRBD1
j_call: TRBJ2-2
clone_size: NA
v_call: TRBV19

cdr3_nt: TGCAGCGTTGAAGGAGGCCGGGACAGGCCTGGGGCCAACGTCCTGACTTTC
cdr3_aa: CSVEGGRDRPGANVLTF
d_call: TRBD1
j_call: TRBJ2-6
clone_size: many
v_call: TRBV29-1

cdr3_nt: TGTGCCAGCACGGGGGGGAGGGTAAGCAATGAGCAGTTCTTC
cdr3_aa: CASTGGRVSNEQFF
d_call: TRBD2
j_call: TRBJ2-1
clone_size: many
v_call: TRBV12-3/TRBV12-4

cdr3_nt: TGCAGTGCTAGTTTTCAGACTAGCGGAGATTACGAGCAGTACTTC
cdr3_aa: CSASFQTSGDYEQYF
d_call: TRBD2
j_call: TRBJ2-7
clone_size: many
v_call: TRBV20-1

cdr3_nt: TGCAGCGTTGTTTTTTCGGGGGGGTGGCAAGAGACCCAGTACTTC
cdr3_aa: CSVVFSGGWQETQYF
d_call: TRBD2
j_call: TRBJ2-5
clone_size: few
v_call: TRBV29-1

cdr3_nt: TGTGCCAGCAGTGATGGGACGCTGAACACTGAAGCTTTCTTT
cdr3_aa: CASSDGTLNTEAFF
d_call: NA
j_call: TRBJ1-1
clone_size: many
v_call: TRBV6-1

cdr3_nt: TGTGCCAGCAGCGCCGACGGGCTGAATTCACCCCTCCACTTT
cdr3_aa: CASSADGLNSPLHF
d_call: NA
j_call: TRBJ1-6
clone_size: NA
v_call: TRBV9

cdr3_nt: TGCAGTGCCCCCACGGCAGGGAGCAATCAGCCCCAGCATTTT
cdr3_aa: CSAPTAGSNQPQHF
d_call: NA
j_call: TRBJ1-5
clone_size: many
v_call: TRBV20-1

cdr3_nt: TGTGCCAGCAGTTCGGGACTAGCGGTTTACAATGAGCAGTTCTTC
cdr3_aa: CASSSGLAVYNEQFF
d_call: TRBD2
j_call: TRBJ2-1
clone_size: few
v_call: TRBV12-3/TRBV12-4

cdr3_nt: TGTGCCAGCAGCCTTCTAGGGGGGATAGATTACGAGCAGTACTTC
cdr3_aa: CASSLLGGIDYEQYF
d_call: NA
j_call: TRBJ2-7
clone_size: many
v_call: TRBV6-6

cdr3_nt: TGTGCCAGCAGCACCAATGACAATGAGCAGTTCTTC
cdr3_aa: CASSTNDNEQFF
d_call: NA
j_call: TRBJ2-1
clone_size: many
v_call: TRBV7-3

cdr3_nt: TGTGCCAGCAGCCGGACAGCTAACTATGGCTACACCTTC
cdr3_aa: CASSRTANYGYTF
d_call: NA
j_call: TRBJ1-2
clone_size: many
v_call: TRBV12-3/TRBV12-4

cdr3_nt: TGTGCCTGGAGTGGATCCAGGGGGCGCAAGCAGTTCTTC
cdr3_aa: CAWSGSRGRKQFF
d_call: TRBD1
j_call: TRBJ2-1
clone_size: NA
v_call: TRBV30

cdr3_nt: TGTGCCAGCAGCCGGGGACAGGGAACTCTCTACGAGCAGTACTTC
cdr3_aa: CASSRGQGTLYEQYF
d_call: TRBD1
j_call: TRBJ2-7
clone_size: NA
v_call: TRBV2

cdr3_nt: TGCAGTGCTAGAGATCTGCTAGGAAGGCAGAAGACCTACAATGAGCAGTTCTTC
cdr3_aa: CSARDLLGRQKTYNEQFF
d_call: NA
j_call: TRBJ2-1
clone_size: many
v_call: TRBV20-1

cdr3_nt: TGTGCCACCAGTGTCCCGGGAGTTGCCAGGGCCAAAAACATTCAGTACTTC
cdr3_aa: CATSVPGVARAKNIQYF
d_call: NA
j_call: TRBJ2-4
clone_size: NA
v_call: TRBV24-1

cdr3_nt: TGTGCCAGCAGTTGGGAACAGGGGGAAACATCACCCCTCCACTTT
cdr3_aa: CASSWEQGETSPLHF
d_call: TRBD1
j_call: TRBJ1-6
clone_size: NA
v_call: TRBV6-2/TRBV6-3